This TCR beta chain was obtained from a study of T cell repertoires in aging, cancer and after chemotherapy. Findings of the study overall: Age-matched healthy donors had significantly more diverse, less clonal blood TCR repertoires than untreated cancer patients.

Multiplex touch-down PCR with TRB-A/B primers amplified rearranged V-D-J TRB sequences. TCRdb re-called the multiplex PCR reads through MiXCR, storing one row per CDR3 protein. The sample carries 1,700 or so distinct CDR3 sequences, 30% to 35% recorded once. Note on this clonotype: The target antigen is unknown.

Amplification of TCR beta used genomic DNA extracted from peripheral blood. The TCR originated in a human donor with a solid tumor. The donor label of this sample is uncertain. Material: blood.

CDR3 sequence: CASSLVPPGSGNTIYF. CDR3 sequence (DNA): TGTGCCAGCAGTCTAGTCCCACCGGGATCTGGAAACACCATATATTTT. The chain has TRBV6-2 or TRBV6-3 and TRBJ1-3; D not certain. The germline gives CDR1 MNHEY, CDR2 SVGEGT. The CDR3 length is 16 residues. V gave up 5 bases and J gave up 1 base, with 15 bases separating them.